This T cell receptor (beta chain) is from a study of T cell changes during pregnancy in multiple sclerosis. Clones were read by immunoSEQ multiplex PCR, and TCRdb kept only the in-frame ones, dropping some. The sample includes under 130,000 clones, around 91% seen only once; the top ten take around 0.92%. V lost 4 bases, J lost 9 bases, and 23 bases lay in between. The CDR3 totals 16 residues. CDR1 and CDR2 from the germline V gene are SGHNT and YYREEE (reference sequence). The rearrangement uses TRBV5-4 and TRBJ2-1; a weak D match, TRBD2 (6 bases). The receptor comes from a female donor with multiple sclerosis, enrolled in a pregnancy study. This sample comprised peripheral blood, obtained after pregnancy. In DNA, the CDR3 is TGTGCCAGCAGCCCGGGGACTCGACGGGCCCAGGGTGAGCAGTTCTTC. This translates into CASSPGTRRAQGEQFF.